This T cell receptor (beta chain) was found in a study of cytomegalovirus exposure and HLA in healthy donors. Amplification used 60 Vbeta primers and 13 Jbeta primers. Profiling relied on immunoSEQ multiplex PCR, and the TCRdb table lists in-frame clones only, not all of them. Here the sample spans about 170,000 clones, 70% to 80% being singletons. V shed 4 bases and J 0 bases; nucleotides not matched to a gene: 8. Germline CDR1 reads MNHEY; CDR2 reads SMNVEV (reference sequence). CDR3 length: 17 amino acids. Points on this clone: The antigen remains unidentified.

Study-wide results and limits: Differences between HLA loci emerged in a later analysis of TCR association rates, with DRB1 most and HLA-C fewest.

V and J are TRBV27 and TRBJ2-5; 10 bases match TRBD2. Material: PBMCs. The receptor was derived from a woman in her thirties in good health and CMV-seropositive. The CDR3 spells CASSSIGAGGYQETQYF. For the CDR3, the DNA is TGTGCCAGCAGTTCCATCGGAGCGGGGGGGTACCAAGAGACCCAGTACTTC.